A single sample is the source of the 10 T cell receptor beta chains below, sequenced in a study of shared clonotypes between healthy human individuals. Libraries were prepared by immunoSEQ multiplex PCR; TCRdb keeps only in-frame clonotypes and omits some of them. Among a few million clones, approximately 94% were seen once, and the ten largest hold over 0.12%. Sequencing input: naive CD4+ T cells sorted from blood. Subset described: CD45RA+ positively selected. The receptors were gathered from a man between 18 and 35 years old in good health.

The chain joins TRBV19 to TRBJ1-1; D ambiguous. CDR1 and CDR2 from the germline V gene are LNHDA and SQIVND (reference sequence). V dropped 1 base and J dropped 1 base, with 13 bases sitting between them. This CDR3 is 16 amino acids long. The CDR3 here is CASSIADKSWNTEAFF. CDR3 DNA: TGTGCCAGTAGTATAGCGGATAAAAGTTGGAACACTGAAGCTTTCTTT. The variable domain in full, with the rest retrieved from reference TRBV19 and TRBJ1-1, is DGGITQSPKYLFRKEGQNVTLSCEQNLNHDAMYWYRQDPGQGLRLIYYSQIVNDFQKGDIAEGYSVSREKKESFPLTVTSAQKNPTAFYLCASSIADKSWNTEAFFGQGTRLTVV.

V usage is TRBV11-2 and J usage is TRBJ2-7; D not certain. Germline values: CDR1 SGHAT, CDR2 FQNNGV. The CDR3 length is 13 residues. V shed 2 bases and J shed 3 bases, with 8 bases lying between them. The DNA for the CDR3 is TGTGCCAGCAGCTTAAACCGAAACTACGAGCAGTACTTC. This gives the protein CASSLNRNYEQYF. Complete variable domain (other parts from reference TRBV11-2 and TRBJ2-7): EAGVAQSPRYKIIEKRQSVAFWCNPISGHATLYWYQQILGQGPKLLIQFQNNGVVDDSQLPKDRFSAERLKGVDSTLKIQPAKLEDSAVYLCASSLNRNYEQYFGPGTRLTVT.

The gene calls are TRBV7-9 and TRBJ1-3, with D perhaps matching TRBD1 (5 bases). This CDR3 spans 14 amino acids. Germline CDR1 and CDR2: SEHNR and FQNEAQ (reference sequence). The ends were cut back, 3 bases at V and 3 bases at J, with 9 bases in the middle. CDR3 coding DNA: TGTGCCAGCAGCTTTGAAGGGGATGGAAACACCATATATTTT. It is translated as CASSFEGDGNTIYF.

This clone was counted a single time. The CDR3 DNA sequence: TGTGCCAGCATGGGAATGAGCGGGGCCTGGGATGAGCAGTTCTTC. As protein: CASMGMSGAWDEQFF. This chain uses TRBV6-4 with TRBJ2-1, with 7 bases that match TRBD2. Germline V lookup: CDR1 MRHNA, CDR2 SNTAGT. This CDR3 comprises 15 residues. V lost 7 bases, J lost 8 bases, and 14 bases stayed unmatched.

This clone appeared a few times. V gene TRBV18 combines with J gene TRBJ1-1; 8 bases align to TRBD1. There are 16 residues in the CDR3. The germline gives CDR1 KGHSH, CDR2 LQKENI. V lost 1 base and J lost 7; bases outside the gene matches: 11. CDR3 residues: CASSPLQGAPLVEAFF. The CDR3 coding sequence is TGTGCCAGCTCACCACTCCAGGGGGCCCCTTTGGTTGAAGCTTTCTTT.

V usage is TRBV4-3 and J usage is TRBJ2-3; 12 bases map to TRBD2. The V segment lost 2 bases and the J segment 0 bases; nucleotides outside the gene matches: 6. The germline CDR1 and CDR2 sequences are LGHNA and YSLEER. CDR3 length: 18 amino acids. The CDR3 coding sequence is TGCGCCAGCAGCCAATACAGGACTAGCGGGGAAAGCACAGATACGCAGTATTTT. This gives the protein CASSQYRTSGESTDTQYF.

The V call is TRBV7-2, the J call TRBJ2-1; D might be TRBD1 (5 bases). The germline V gene encodes CDR1 SGHTA and CDR2 FQGNSA. V lost 4 bases and J lost 8, with 12 bases in between. The CDR3 is made up of 13 amino acids. The CDR3 sequence: CASSSQVGDEQFF. CDR3 DNA sequence: TGTGCCAGCAGCTCACAGGTTGGGGATGAGCAGTTCTTC.

The sample holds a few counts of this clone. The rearrangement joins TRBV28 to TRBJ1-6, with D possibly TRBD1 on 5 matching bases. The germline gives CDR1 MDHEN, CDR2 SYDVKM. CDR3 length equals 16 residues. Between the trimmed V and J ends, which lost 3 bases and 9 bases, there was a span of 18 bases. The CDR3 is CASSFGLAGKSSPLHF. The CDR3 DNA sequence: TGTGCCAGCAGTTTTGGGTTGGCAGGGAAGAGTTCACCCCTCCACTTT.

The rearrangement links TRBV7-2 to TRBJ1-3; the match to TRBD1 covers 7 bases. CDR3 size: 14 residues. Germline CDR1 and CDR2: SGHTA and FQGNSA. The junction had 17 bases not matched to a gene; V was cut back by 5 bases and J by 16 bases. CDR3 amino acids: CASSASGTETVLYF. In DNA form, the CDR3 reads TGTGCCAGCAGCGCGTCCGGGACAGAAACCGTATTGTATTTT.

DNA for the CDR3: TGCGCCAGCAGCCAAGATGCGGGAAATAATTCACCCCTCCACTTT. This sequence encodes CASSQDAGNNSPLHF. This rearrangement joins TRBV4-3 to TRBJ1-6; D is unclear. V shed 0 bases and J shed 5 bases, with 8 bases lying between them. This CDR3 has 15 residues. The germline gives CDR1 LGHNA, CDR2 YSLEER.